This TCR beta chain was documented in a study of T cells in Graves' hyperthyroidism and ophthalmopathy. Researchers took RNA transcripts and amplified the TCR beta CDR3 regions from them. Carried out on the TCR CDR3, a first-round RT-PCR used the HTBI primer set. A single record per CDR3 protein comes from TCRdb applying MiXCR to the multiplex PCR reads. Of around 300,000 distinct CDR3 sequences in the sample, approximately 14% were seen once. The table lists this clonotype with a few counts. V lost 7 bases and J 1 base, leaving 7 bases between the germline ends. The CDR3 is 12 amino acids. Germline lookup yields CDR1 MNHEY and CDR2 SVGEGT.

This rearrangement joins TRBV6-2 or TRBV6-3 to TRBJ2-5, with D uncertain. This receptor was obtained from a woman aged 30 to 39 with Graves' hyperthyroidism. Sequencing was done on a sample of blood. The CDR3 DNA is TGTGCCAGCAATCAACCCCAAGAGACCCAGTACTTC. Its protein product is CASNQPQETQYF.